The clone carrying this T cell receptor beta chain showed up many times. Its antigen is not identified. Germline-derived CDR1 and CDR2 are MNHNY and SVGAGI (reference sequence). CDR3 length: 15 amino acids. The V end was cut by 6 bases, the J end by 1 base, with 12 bases between. This sample was taken from a study of T cells after yellow fever vaccination. Study information: Low-cell-number fractions underwent preparation using SMART-Seq v4 Ultra Low Input.

Study findings and constraints: Booster samples showed a return of most primary-vaccination clones (under 98% CD4, 80% to 90% CD8). Weaker in magnitude, the secondary response showed a faster peak on day 5 versus 15.

By 5'RACE template switching, TCR cDNA was produced, with a universal primer site and UMIs added in the process. TCRdb reprocessed the 5' RACE reads via MiXCR and lists one record per CDR3 protein. The data show some 320,000 distinct CDR3 sequences, approximately 4% seen once. The source was PBMCs, collected 5 days after the yellow fever booster vaccination. The V gene is TRBV6-6, the J gene TRBJ2-2, with D perhaps TRBD1 (6 bases). The receptor comes from a man aged 18 to 29 who received the YFV17D yellow fever vaccine. CDR3 nucleotide sequence: TGTGCCAGCAGACCCGACAGGAAGAACACCGGGGAGCTGTTTTTT. This encodes CASRPDRKNTGELFF.